This TCR beta chain derives from a study of immune heterogeneity within non-small cell lung tumors. On the study more broadly: The composition of the tumors was several squamous cell carcinomas, roughly eleven non-squamous carcinomas and 1 not otherwise specified. General study points: Patients largely differed in their high-frequency T-cell receptor beta clonotypes. Tumor sites within a patient were found to share identical dominant CDR3 beta clonotypes, and site-unique high-frequency clones were also present.

With 32 V and 13 J primers, multiplex PCR amplified the TCR beta CDR3. From the multiplex PCR reads, TCRdb called clonotypes with MiXCR, one entry per CDR3 protein. The sample gives thousands of distinct CDR3 sequences, 55% of which show up once; 11% is in the top ten. The table lists this clonotype with a few counts. Its antigen is as yet unknown. Genomic DNA from bulk tumor acted as the template, and 600 ng was loaded per sample. Primary tumors were biopsied several times each, far apart, intraoperatively. Curative surgical treatment was performed in patients who had newly diagnosed, untreated non-small cell lung cancer. Everyone who gave samples had just been diagnosed with non-small cell lung cancer and was having surgery with curative intent. Sequencing was performed on lung tumor tissue. This sequence was found in a man aged 55 to 70 with non-small cell lung cancer.

CDR3 amino acids: CASSYPYEQYF. DNA of the CDR3: TGTGCCAGCAGTTACCCTTACGAGCAGTACTTC. The chain couples TRBV6-2 or TRBV6-3 to TRBJ2-7, with D hard to call. The CDR3 is 11 amino acids. V lost 2 bases and J lost 4, with 3 bases in between. Germline CDR1 and CDR2: MNHEY and SVGEGT.